This TCR beta chain was profiled in a study of OX40 agonist ivuxolimab in advanced cancers. Study overall: Dose-escalation patients' cancers were hepatocellular carcinoma, melanoma, renal cell or head and neck cancer.

Germline CDR1 MNHEY, CDR2 SVGAGI. The junction had 6 bases not matched to a gene; V was cut back by 0 bases and J by 7 bases. The CDR3 consists of 15 residues. Libraries were prepared by immunoSEQ multiplex PCR; TCRdb keeps only in-frame clonotypes and omits some of them. In the table there are 65,000 to 100,000 clones, about 80% of which are singletons. Here the sequenced sample was CD4+ or CD8+ T cells sorted from blood, taken in a trial of the OX40 agonist ivuxolimab. The J gene is TRBJ2-7, the V gene TRBV6-5, with 10 bases fitting TRBD1. The clonotype originates from an adult with an advanced solid tumor such as melanoma, head and neck, liver or kidney cancer. The CDR3 sequence is CASSYSGTGVGEQYF. CDR3 DNA sequence: TGTGCCAGCAGTTACTCCGGGACAGGGGTTGGGGAGCAGTACTTC.